This TCR beta chain was sequenced for a study of T cells in Graves' hyperthyroidism and ophthalmopathy. Based on clinical symptoms, serum thyroxine and TRAb, thyroid ultrasound and orbital computed tomography, diagnoses were reached. This clonotype was found many times. The source material, RNA transcripts, was used to amplify TCR beta CDR3 regions. During a first-round RT-PCR of the TCR CDR3, the HTBI primer set was used. TCRdb reprocessed the multiplex PCR reads with MiXCR, giving one entry per CDR3 protein. The sample includes 300,000 to 450,000 distinct CDR3 sequences, 17% seen only once; the top ten take around 35%. Sequenced: blood. This clonotype was obtained from a woman aged 25-40 years with Graves' hyperthyroidism that later progressed to Graves' ophthalmopathy.

The CDR3 sequence: CASSFQSSTEAFF. The CDR3, as DNA: TGTGCCAGCAGTTTTCAATCGAGCACTGAAGCTTTCTTT. This rearrangement joins TRBV28 to TRBJ1-1, with D uncertain. CDR1 is MDHEN and CDR2 is SYDVKM in the germline V gene. Trimming pared 3 bases from V and 4 bases from J, leaving 9 bases between. The CDR3 totals 13 residues.